One sample yielded the 29 T cell receptor beta chains listed below, sequenced in a study of T-cell reconstitution after alpha-beta-depleted transplantation in children (dated by TCRdb to the mid-2010s). This specimen's treatment or condition label, interpreted: allogeneic hematopoietic cell transplantation with graft depleted of TCRalphabeta T cells and CD19 B cells. Library prep was done by PCR. TCRdb records Illumina HiSeq 2500 as the sequencer. TCR libraries were prepared with molecular barcoding, using unique molecular identifiers to normalize TCRbeta repertoire quantification. TCRdb reprocessing: public reads trimmed at Q25 with fastp, clones called with MiXCR, in-frame beta chains kept. Each CDR3 protein gets just one entry, which takes the most common genes and DNA from the rows behind it. This sample has about 170,000 distinct CDR3 sequences in its table, and approximately 10% of those were observed once. The ten largest make up around 14% of the sample.

This material consisted of PBMCs, taken before TCRalphabeta/CD19-depleted stem cell transplant. The receptors derive from a boy aged 2-9 years with acute myeloid leukemia, due to receive a stem cell transplant.

This clonotype was seen ten or more times. The chain carries TRBV5-1 and TRBJ2-3; 11 bases line up with TRBD2. The CDR3 is made up of 15 amino acids. Germline assignment: CDR1 SGHRS and CDR2 YFSETQ. V dropped 5 bases and J dropped 4; count of bases not matched to a gene: 6. The CDR3 bases are TGCGCCAGCAGTTCACTAGCGGGAGTTGCAGATACGCAGTATTTT. Its protein product is CASSSLAGVADTQYF.

Comments on this clonotype: This could be a read error, since a much larger clone is one nucleotide away. The chain employs TRBV5-4 and TRBJ1-4, with no clear D. Per the germline V gene, CDR1 is SGHNT and CDR2 is YYREEE (reference sequence). The CDR3 length is 13 residues. The CDR3 region is CAISSDWAEKLFF. CDR3 sequence (DNA): TGTGCCATCAGCTCCGACTGGGCTGAAAAACTGTTTTTT.

This clonotype was detected ten times or more. The rearrangement uses TRBV7-3 and TRBJ2-3; 9 bases are a match to TRBD1. Germline V gene data show CDR1 as SGHTA and CDR2 as FQGTGA. The junction had 7 bases not matched to a gene; V was cut back by 5 bases and J by 4 bases. The CDR3 is 15 residues long. CDR3 protein: CASSLTGGPADTQYF. Written as DNA, the CDR3 is TGTGCCAGCAGCCTTACAGGGGGCCCCGCAGATACGCAGTATTTT.

This clonotype was picked up many times. The chain carries TRBV12-3 or TRBV12-4 and TRBJ1-6, with D possibly TRBD1 on 6 matching bases. V shed 9 bases and J shed 9 bases, with 12 bases lying between them. The CDR3 loop spans 12 amino acids. CDR3: CASRTGFSPLHF. DNA of the CDR3: TGTGCCAGTAGAACAGGGTTTTCACCCCTCCACTTT.

This clonotype came up many times. CDR3 sequence: CSARAEGQGSGETQYF. The DNA of the CDR3 is TGCAGTGCTAGAGCTGAGGGACAGGGCTCAGGAGAGACCCAGTACTTC. J is TRBJ2-5 and V is TRBV20-1; TRBD1 matches at 9 bases. V lost 1 base to trimming and J lost 4 bases; unmatched junction nucleotides: 10. In germline, CDR1 is DFQATT, CDR2 SNEGSKA (reference sequence). CDR3 length: 16 residues.

This clonotype was detected many times. The genes are TRBV5-6 and TRBJ2-2; no firm D call. The CDR3 has 14 amino acids. The germline CDR1 and CDR2 sequences are SGHDT and YYEEEE. Trimming removed 0 bases from V and 7 bases from J, with 10 bases in between. CDR3 sequence: CASSLGPLIGELFF. The DNA of the CDR3 is TGTGCCAGCAGCTTGGGTCCCCTAATCGGGGAGCTGTTTTTT.

This clonotype was counted ten times or more. The chain recombines TRBV4-1 with TRBJ2-5, with D perhaps TRBD1 (6 bases). Looked up from germline, CDR1 is MGHRA and CDR2 is YSYEKL. The CDR3 contains 15 residues. Trimming removed 2 bases at V and 0 bases at J, with 10 bases between. This CDR3 is CASSQHHRDQETQYF. The CDR3 coding sequence is TGCGCCAGCAGCCAACACCACAGGGACCAAGAGACCCAGTACTTC.

This clonotype was recorded many times. The genes are TRBV12-3 or TRBV12-4 and TRBJ2-3; D gene unclear. The CDR3 length is 13 residues. Trimming shortened V by 3 bases and J by 6 bases, and 10 bases separated the two germline ends. CDR3: CASSFVRSDTQYF. Here the CDR3 DNA reads TGTGCCAGCAGTTTCGTCAGGTCTGATACGCAGTATTTT.

This clonotype appeared many times. J is TRBJ2-6 and V is TRBV12-3 or TRBV12-4, with TRBD1 identical over 9 bases. The junction had 6 bases not matched to a gene; V was cut back by 4 bases and J by 2 bases. The CDR3 extends over 17 amino acids. The CDR3 sequence is CASSSGQGKTGANVLTF. The CDR3 DNA follows: TGTGCCAGCAGTTCGGGACAGGGAAAGACTGGGGCCAACGTCCTGACTTTC.

This clonotype was seen just once. V gene TRBV10-2 combines with J gene TRBJ1-3; D ambiguous. Trimming took off 9 bases at V and 2 bases at J, with 2 bases between the two ends. Per the germline V gene, CDR1 is WSHSY and CDR2 is SAAADI. This CDR3 has 10 amino acids. CDR3 sequence (DNA): TGCGCCAGGCCTGGAAACACCATATATTTT. Translated, it gives CARPGNTIYF.

This clonotype has ten or more counts. The V and J genes are TRBV5-8 and TRBJ2-4; D assignment may be TRBD1 or TRBD2 (6 bases each). Deletions cut 0 bases from V and 7 bases from J, with 14 bases between. The CDR3 runs to 15 residues. The germline gives CDR1 SGHTS, CDR2 YDEGEE. CDR3 protein: CASSLEGGRENIQYF. The CDR3 coding sequence is TGTGCCAGCAGCTTGGAGGGGGGAAGGGAGAACATTCAGTACTTC.

In this sample, this clonotype turned up many times. The chain joins TRBV11-2 to TRBJ1-4, with D uncertain. Germline CDR1 and CDR2: SGHAT and FQNNGV. The CDR3 is 15 residues long. Trimming removed 5 bases at V and 8 bases at J, with 18 bases between. CDR3 DNA: TGTGCCAGCAGCCCCTCGGGCGGCAGTGCAGAAAAACTGTTTTTT. Its translation is CASSPSGGSAEKLFF.

The table lists this clonotype with many counts. The chain employs TRBV20-1 and TRBJ1-5, with TRBD1 as a possible D gene (5 bases). The CDR3 runs to 13 residues. CDR1 DFQATT and CDR2 SNEGSKA come from the germline V gene (reference sequence). V was trimmed by 6 bases and J by 3 bases, leaving 12 bases between them. This CDR3 reads CSAQRDSNQPQHF. The CDR3 nucleotides read TGCAGTGCCCAGCGGGACTCCAATCAGCCCCAGCATTTT.

There are many counts of this clonotype. The chain uses TRBV9 and TRBJ2-3; perhaps TRBD1 as D (5 bases). V lost 0 bases to trimming and J lost 1 base, with 15 bases between them. The germline V gene encodes CDR1 SGDLS and CDR2 YYNGEE. The CDR3 has 17 amino acids. Here the CDR3 reads CASSVVPTGLRTDTQYF. The CDR3 DNA reads as TGTGCCAGCAGCGTAGTCCCCACAGGTCTCCGCACAGATACGCAGTATTTT.

This clonotype was seen just once. A read error may explain this, as a much larger clone is one base away. The chain couples TRBV12-3 or TRBV12-4 to TRBJ1-1; D is unclear. V was cut by 3 bases and J by 4 bases, with 12 bases left in between. The CDR3 has 14 amino acids. The CDR3 bases are TGTGCCAGCAGTTTCCGGTCACCGAGCACTGAAGCTTTCTTT. Its translation: CASSFRSPSTEAFF.

This clonotype was detected many times. The CDR3 region is CATSRVTGSDYSNQPQHF. In nucleotides, the CDR3 is TGTGCCACCAGCAGAGTGACAGGGTCCGATTATAGCAATCAGCCCCAGCATTTT. V is TRBV15 and J is TRBJ1-5; the match to TRBD1 covers 7 bases. Germline V gene sequence: CDR1 LNHNV, CDR2 YYDKDF (reference sequence). There are 18 residues in the CDR3. Trimming cost V 1 base and J 0 bases; bases outside gene matches: 9.

This clonotype was recorded at least ten times. The chain joins TRBV19 to TRBJ2-1, with 10 bases fitting TRBD1. From germline, CDR1 is LNHDA and CDR2 SQIVND (reference sequence). The V and J ends lost 5 bases and 14 bases, in that order; junction bases with no gene match: 12. The length of the CDR3 is 14 residues. The CDR3, as DNA: TGTGCCAGTAGTCCAGGGACAGGGGCTTTGCTTGAGTTCTTC. Translated, it gives CASSPGTGALLEFF.

At least ten counts were recorded for this clonotype. The chain links TRBV29-1 to TRBJ1-1, with a possible D match to TRBD1 (5 bases). Germline-derived CDR1 and CDR2 are SQVTM and ANQGSEA. V was cut by 7 bases and J by 1 base, with 13 bases left in between. This CDR3 is built from 13 residues. CDR3 DNA: TGCAGCGCGACGGGGGGATGGAACACTGAAGCTTTCTTT. As protein: CSATGGWNTEAFF.

This clonotype was seen repeatedly, ten times or more. The V and J genes are TRBV7-9 and TRBJ2-1; D gene uncertain. Trimming left V 10 bases short and J 1 base short, with 8 bases between. There are 12 residues in the CDR3. Germline V CDR1 and CDR2: SEHNR, FQNEAQ (reference sequence). The CDR3 loop is CAIRKSYNEQFF. The CDR3 DNA reads as TGTGCCATCCGGAAATCCTACAATGAGCAGTTCTTC.

This clonotype was seen ten or more times. The J gene is TRBJ1-1, the V gene TRBV13; D possibly corresponds to TRBD1 (6 bases). Trimming took off 10 bases at V and 4 bases at J, with 13 bases between the two ends. The CDR3 sequence is 12 residues long. CDR1 PRHDT and CDR2 FYEKMQ come from the germline V gene (reference sequence). The CDR3 nucleotides read TGTGCCACCGGGGGCAGCGGCACTGAAGCTTTCTTT. It encodes CATGGSGTEAFF.

In its sample, this clonotype was seen many times. CDR3 sequence: CASSSPQGAYETQYF. The CDR3 DNA is TGTGCCAGCAGTTCACCACAGGGGGCGTATGAGACCCAGTACTTC. The rearrangement joins TRBV28 to TRBJ2-5, with 9 bases fitting TRBD1. The V gene's germline CDR1 is MDHEN and CDR2 SYDVKM. The CDR3 sequence is 15 residues long. The V segment lost 4 bases and the J segment 5 bases; nucleotides outside the gene matches: 8.

This clonotype was seen ten or more times. This chain connects TRBV5-1 to TRBJ2-3; 9 bases are shared with TRBD1. Trimming cost V 7 bases and J 0 bases; bases outside gene matches: 6. The germline CDR1 and CDR2 sequences are SGHRS and YFSETQ. The CDR3 runs 15 residues. Here the CDR3 DNA reads TGCGCCAGCTCCTCCGGGACAGGGAGCACAGATACGCAGTATTTT. Translated, it gives CASSSGTGSTDTQYF.

Ten or more counts support this clonotype. The rearrangement joins TRBV28 to TRBJ2-1, with D perhaps matching TRBD1 or TRBD2 (5 bases each). Trimming took off 4 bases at V and 5 bases at J, with 12 bases between the two ends. Germline V lookup: CDR1 MDHEN, CDR2 SYDVKM. This CDR3 region has 14 residues. CDR3 DNA: TGTGCCAGCAGTTCCTGGGACGAGGACAATGAGCAGTTCTTC. This encodes CASSSWDEDNEQFF.

This clonotype was seen repeatedly, ten times or more. The chain joins TRBV6-1 to TRBJ1-3; no clear D gene. Trimming left V 11 bases short and J 0 bases short, with 17 bases between. CDR1 MNHNS and CDR2 SASEGT come from the germline V gene. The length of the CDR3 is 15 residues. In DNA form, the CDR3 reads TGTGCCGCCGCCTGGGGAGGGAGCTCTGGAAACACCATATATTTT. The encoded protein is CAAAWGGSSGNTIYF.

This clonotype was counted at least ten times. The genes are TRBV7-6 and TRBJ2-7, with 7 nucleotides matching TRBD2. CDR1 is SGHVS and CDR2 is FNYEAQ in the germline V gene. V gave up 2 bases and J gave up 2 bases; unmatched junction bases: 3. The CDR3 totals 14 residues. CDR3 loop: CASSLSAGPYEQYF. The CDR3 bases are TGTGCCAGCAGCTTATCAGCGGGACCCTACGAGCAGTACTTC.

This clonotype was picked up many times. The rearrangement links TRBV6-1 to TRBJ2-4, with D maybe TRBD2 (5 bases). Trimming stripped 4 bases from V and 1 base from J, with 17 bases between. The CDR3 length is 17 residues. Germline CDR1 is MNHNS and CDR2 is SASEGT. CDR3 sequence reads: CASSVPPGGSAKNIQYF. The DNA of the CDR3 is TGTGCCAGCAGTGTACCTCCAGGAGGATCGGCCAAAAACATTCAGTACTTC.

This clonotype was seen more than once but under ten times. A read error may produce the germline difference seen at one junction end. The V call is TRBV20-1, the J call TRBJ2-1; no definite D call. The CDR3 loop spans 17 amino acids. Germline CDR1 and CDR2: DFQATT and SNEGSKA (reference sequence). The CDR3 is CCARDPRPANPYNEQFF. The CDR3 nucleotides are TGCTGTGCTAGAGATCCACGCCCGGCGAACCCCTACAATGAGCAGTTCTTC.

This clonotype has ten or more counts. V and J are TRBV29-1 and TRBJ2-7; 7 bases match TRBD1. The germline V gene encodes CDR1 SQVTM and CDR2 ANQGSEA. This CDR3 is 11 amino acids long. The ends lost 7 bases at V and 6 bases at J; junction bases unmatched: 6. CDR3: CSAGQSREQYF. In DNA, the CDR3 is TGCAGCGCGGGACAGTCCCGCGAGCAGTACTTC.

Details on this clonotype: This could be a read error, since a much larger clone is one nucleotide away. The V and J genes are TRBV14 and TRBJ2-3; 9 nucleotides align to TRBD1. Germline V lookup: CDR1 SGHDN, CDR2 FVKESK. The CDR3 extends over 13 amino acids. CDR3 sequence (DNA): TGTGTCAGCAGCCGAGACAGGGGGGATACGCAGTATTTT. Its translation is CVSSRDRGDTQYF.